This TCR beta chain was observed in a study of early T cells in non-severe SARS-CoV-2 infection. There are many counts of this clonotype. TCRdb recomputed calls from the 5' RACE reads with MiXCR, one row per CDR3 protein. The table has tens of thousands of distinct CDR3 sequences, approximately 5.3% seen once. The sequenced sample consisted of whole blood. This clonotype was sampled from an adult who was a healthcare worker with PCR-confirmed SARS-CoV-2 infection or an uninfected control (not recorded which).

The CDR3 is CASSSRDRGDYEQYF. The CDR3 DNA is TGTGCCAGCAGCTCCCGTGACAGGGGGGACTACGAGCAGTACTTC. The V gene is TRBV7-9, the J gene TRBJ2-7; 9 bases line up with TRBD1. From germline, CDR1 is SEHNR and CDR2 FQNEAQ (reference sequence). This CDR3 is built from 15 residues. V was pared by 4 bases and J by 3 bases, with 7 bases of the junction left unmatched.